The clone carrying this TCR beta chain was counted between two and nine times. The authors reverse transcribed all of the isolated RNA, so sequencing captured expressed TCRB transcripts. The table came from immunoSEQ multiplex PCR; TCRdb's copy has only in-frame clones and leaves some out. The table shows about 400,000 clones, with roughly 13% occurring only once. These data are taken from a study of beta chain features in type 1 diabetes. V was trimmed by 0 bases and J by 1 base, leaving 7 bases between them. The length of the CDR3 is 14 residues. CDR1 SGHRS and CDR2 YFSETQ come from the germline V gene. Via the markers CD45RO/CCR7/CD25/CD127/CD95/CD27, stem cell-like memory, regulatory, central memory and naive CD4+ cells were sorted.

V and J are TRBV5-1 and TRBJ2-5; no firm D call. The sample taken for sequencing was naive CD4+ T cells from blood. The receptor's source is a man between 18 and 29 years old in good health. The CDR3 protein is CASSLDWSQETQYF. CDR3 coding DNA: TGCGCCAGCAGCTTGGATTGGAGCCAAGAGACCCAGTACTTC.